This entry is about one T cell receptor (beta chain). These data are taken from a study of blood T cell repertoires in COVID-19. Germline CDR1 is MNHEY and CDR2 is SMNVEV (reference sequence). V dropped 4 bases and J dropped 0 bases, with 7 bases sitting between them. This CDR3 comprises 13 residues. Assay: immunoSEQ multiplex PCR; the TCRdb copy retains only in-frame clones and omits some. The table records 310,000 or so clones, around 90% of them present only once. The gene calls are TRBV27 and TRBJ2-7, with D perhaps TRBD1 (6 bases). Sequencing was done on a sample of PBMCs or T cells enriched from blood (not recorded which). The sequence was obtained from a woman aged 30 to 39 who had recovered from COVID-19. The CDR3 region has the DNA TGTGCCAGCAGTTACAGGGACTCCTACGAGCAGTACTTC. It encodes CASSYRDSYEQYF.